Presented here are 6 T cell receptor beta chains from one specimen sequenced in a study of response to subunit inactivated influenza vaccine. MiXCR was run by TCRdb on the RT-PCR reads, yielding one entry per CDR3 protein. This repertoire shows 650,000 to 800,000 distinct CDR3 sequences, roughly 20% found once; its top ten account for approximately 10%. Sequencing was performed on PBMCs from blood, taken roughly 5 days after vaccination. The receptors come from a man aged 50 to 59 who received an inactivated influenza vaccine.

Many counts were recorded for this clonotype. The V and J genes are TRBV27 and TRBJ2-5, with a tentative D call TRBD2 (5 bases). Germline V lookup: CDR1 MNHEY, CDR2 SMNVEV (reference sequence). V was pared by 5 bases and J by 5 bases, with 18 bases between. CDR3 length: 15 amino acids. CDR3 in DNA: TGTGCCAGCAGTCCTCGGGCCCCGTGGAGGGAGACCCAGTACTTC. Its protein product is CASSPRAPWRETQYF.

J is TRBJ2-7 and V is TRBV7-2; D gene ambiguous. The germline V and J ends were trimmed by 5 bases and 6 bases, with 14 bases remaining between them. The CDR3 length is 13 residues. Germline CDR1 is SGHTA and CDR2 is FQGNSA. CDR3 nucleotide sequence: TGTGCCAGCAGCCCCACGACTCTACTCGAGCAGTACTTC. Amino acid sequence: CASSPTTLLEQYF.

This clonotype was recorded a few times. V is TRBV12-3 or TRBV12-4 and J is TRBJ2-2, with TRBD2 matching over 7 bases. The trim removed 8 bases at V and 0 bases at J, leaving 15 bases unmatched. The CDR3 contains 18 residues. CDR3 residues: CASGGGPSRGPNTGELFF. DNA for the CDR3: TGTGCCAGCGGGGGGGGACCGTCAAGGGGCCCGAACACCGGGGAGCTGTTTTTT.

This clonotype showed up just a few times. V is TRBV5-1 and J is TRBJ1-4, with D possibly being TRBD1 (6 bases). Trimming cost V 4 bases and J 3 bases, with 16 bases left between them. Germline V gives CDR1 SGHRS, CDR2 YFSETQ. There are 16 residues in the CDR3. The CDR3 loop reads CASSKGQTSPNEKLFF. Written as DNA, the CDR3 is TGCGCCAGCAGCAAAGGACAGACCAGTCCTAATGAAAAACTGTTTTTT.

This clonotype showed up just a few times. The chain combines TRBV4-2 with TRBJ1-1; D not resolved. Trimming took 1 base from V and 3 from J, leaving 15 bases between them. The CDR3 sequence is 16 residues long. Germline lookup yields CDR1 LGHNA and CDR2 YNFKEQ. DNA of the CDR3: TGTGCCAGCAGCCAAGGGGTCCCTGGGAGGGACACTGAAGCTTTCTTT. It translates to CASSQGVPGRDTEAFF.

This clonotype was observed at least ten times. The CDR3 DNA reads TGTGCCATCAGTGATGTTACAGGGACGGATGAGCAGTTCTTC. The encoded protein is CAISDVTGTDEQFF. The chain combines TRBV10-3 with TRBJ2-1; possible D gene TRBD1, 6 bases. Trimming pared 3 bases from V and 8 bases from J, leaving 14 bases between. Germline V gene sequence: CDR1 ENHRY, CDR2 SYGVKD. The CDR3 has 14 residues.